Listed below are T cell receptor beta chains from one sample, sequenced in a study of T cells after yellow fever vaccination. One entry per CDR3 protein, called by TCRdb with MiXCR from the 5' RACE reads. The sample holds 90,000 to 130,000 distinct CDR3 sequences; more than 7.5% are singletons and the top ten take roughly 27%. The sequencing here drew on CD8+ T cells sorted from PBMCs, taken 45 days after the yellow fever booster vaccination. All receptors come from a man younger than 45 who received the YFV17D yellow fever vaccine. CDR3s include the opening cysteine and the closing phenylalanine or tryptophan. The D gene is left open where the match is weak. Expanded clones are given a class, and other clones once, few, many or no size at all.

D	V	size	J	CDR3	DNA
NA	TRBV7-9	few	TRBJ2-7	CASSPEGPTYEQYF	TGTGCCAGCAGCCCCGAGGGACCAACCTACGAGCAGTACTTC
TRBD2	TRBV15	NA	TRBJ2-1	CATVGSSGSIEYGEQFF	TGTGCCACCGTGGGGTCTAGCGGGAGTATAGAGTACGGTGAGCAGTTCTTC
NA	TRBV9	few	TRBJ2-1	CASSAPRLNEQFF	TGTGCCAGCAGCGCCCCCCGACTGAATGAGCAGTTCTTC
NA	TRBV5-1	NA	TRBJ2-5	CASSPSDGKETQYF	TGCGCCAGCAGCCCCTCGGACGGAAAAGAGACCCAGTACTTC
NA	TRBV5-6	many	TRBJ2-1	CASSSGAAEQFF	TGTGCCAGCAGCTCCGGGGCGGCTGAGCAGTTCTTC
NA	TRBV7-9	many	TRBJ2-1	CASSWPNPNNEQFF	TGTGCCAGCAGCTGGCCTAATCCTAACAATGAGCAGTTCTTC
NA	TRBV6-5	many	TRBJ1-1	CASSWAVGRGNTEAFF	TGTGCCAGCAGTTGGGCGGTGGGGCGAGGGAACACTGAAGCTTTCTTT
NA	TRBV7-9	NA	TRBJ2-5	CASSLGYGSEETQYF	TGTGCCAGCAGCTTAGGGTATGGCAGTGAAGAGACCCAGTACTTC
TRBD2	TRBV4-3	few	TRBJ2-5	CASSPGGLAGEETQYF	TGCGCCAGCAGCCCCGGGGGACTAGCGGGAGAGGAGACCCAGTACTTC
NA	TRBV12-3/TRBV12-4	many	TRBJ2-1	CASTPLYNEQFF	TGTGCCAGCACACCCCTCTACAATGAGCAGTTCTTC
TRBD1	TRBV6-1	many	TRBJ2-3	CASSPESRQGADTQYF	TGTGCCAGCAGTCCGGAAAGTCGACAGGGTGCAGATACGCAGTATTTT
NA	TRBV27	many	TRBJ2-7	CASSPGQSSYEQYF	TGTGCCAGCAGTCCCGGACAGAGTAGCTACGAGCAGTACTTC
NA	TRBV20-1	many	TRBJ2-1	CSARDGAGRVEQFF	TGCAGTGCTAGAGATGGGGCCGGACGGGTTGAGCAGTTCTTC
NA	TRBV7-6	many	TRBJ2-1	CASSGMHEQFF	TGTGCCAGCAGCGGCATGCATGAGCAGTTCTTC
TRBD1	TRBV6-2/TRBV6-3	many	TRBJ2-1	CASRGGQGGYNEQFF	TGTGCCAGCAGGGGGGGACAGGGGGGCTACAATGAGCAGTTCTTC
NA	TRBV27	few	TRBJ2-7	CASSLWSRTTLSEQYF	TGTGCCAGCAGTTTATGGTCGCGGACTACCCTTAGCGAGCAGTACTTC
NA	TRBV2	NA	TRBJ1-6	CASSAVEEENSPLHF	TGTGCCAGCAGCGCGGTCGAAGAGGAGAATTCACCCCTCCACTTT
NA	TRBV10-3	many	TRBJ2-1	CAISGTEFYEQFF	TGTGCCATCAGTGGTACGGAGTTCTATGAGCAGTTCTTC
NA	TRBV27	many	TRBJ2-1	CASSLSSGSSYNEQFF	TGTGCCAGCAGTTTATCGTCAGGGAGCTCCTACAATGAGCAGTTCTTC
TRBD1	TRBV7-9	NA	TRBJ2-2	CASRGTEAANTGELFF	TGTGCCAGCAGGGGGACAGAGGCGGCGAACACCGGGGAGCTGTTTTTT
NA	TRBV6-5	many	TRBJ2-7	CASSYGQGTSYEQYF	TGTGCCAGCAGTTACGGGCAGGGGACCTCCTACGAGCAGTACTTC
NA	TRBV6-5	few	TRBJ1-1	CASSYPNFSPLGTEAFF	TGTGCCAGCAGTTACCCCAACTTTTCTCCTTTGGGGACTGAAGCTTTCTTT
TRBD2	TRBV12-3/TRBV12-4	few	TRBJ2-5	CASSWASGETQYF	TGTGCCAGCAGTTGGGCTAGCGGGGAGACCCAGTACTTC
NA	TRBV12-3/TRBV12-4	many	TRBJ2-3	CASSLASDRTDTQYF	TGTGCCAGCAGTTTAGCTAGCGACCGCACAGATACGCAGTATTTT
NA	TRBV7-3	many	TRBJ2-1	CASSYLVGRRYEQFF	TGTGCCAGCAGCTACCTAGTTGGAAGACGATATGAGCAGTTCTTC
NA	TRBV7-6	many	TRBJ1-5	CASSLAGRGDQPQHF	TGTGCCAGCAGCTTAGCTGGCAGGGGCGATCAGCCCCAGCATTTT
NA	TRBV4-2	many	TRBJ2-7	CASSQAGSIDEQYF	TGTGCCAGCAGCCAAGCCGGGTCTATCGACGAGCAGTACTTC
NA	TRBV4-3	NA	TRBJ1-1	CASSQDMVLGAFF	TGCGCCAGCAGCCAAGATATGGTTTTGGGGGCTTTCTTT
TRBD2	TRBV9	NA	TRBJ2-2	CASSAGLAGYTGELFF	TGTGCCAGCAGCGCTGGACTAGCGGGGTACACCGGGGAGCTGTTTTTT
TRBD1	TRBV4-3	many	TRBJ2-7	CASSQGDRGDYEQYF	TGCGCCAGCAGCCAGGGGGACAGGGGAGATTACGAGCAGTACTTC
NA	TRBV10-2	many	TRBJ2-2	CASSDYLVALGELFF	TGCGCCAGCAGTGATTATCTGGTAGCCCTCGGGGAGCTGTTTTTT
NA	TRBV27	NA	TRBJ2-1	CASSLEGRAPYNEQFF	TGTGCCAGCAGTTTAGAGGGTAGGGCCCCGTACAATGAGCAGTTCTTC
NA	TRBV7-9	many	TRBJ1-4	CASSSAGPRDEKLFF	TGTGCCAGCAGCTCAGCGGGACCTCGGGACGAAAAACTGTTTTTT
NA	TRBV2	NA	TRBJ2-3	CASPLGSGLPITDTQYF	TGTGCCAGCCCCTTAGGGTCGGGTCTCCCGATCACAGATACGCAGTATTTT
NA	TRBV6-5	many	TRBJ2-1	CASSYSIGEQFF	TGTGCCAGCAGTTACAGCATCGGTGAGCAGTTCTTC
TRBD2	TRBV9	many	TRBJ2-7	CASSVAASGNYEQYF	TGTGCCAGCAGCGTAGCGGCTAGCGGGAACTACGAGCAGTACTTC
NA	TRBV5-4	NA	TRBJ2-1	CASRPDSYNEQFF	TGTGCCAGCAGACCGGACTCCTACAATGAGCAGTTCTTC
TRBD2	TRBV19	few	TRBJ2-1	CASNLAISGTESSYNEQFF	TGTGCCAGTAACTTGGCGATTAGCGGGACCGAAAGCTCCTACAATGAGCAGTTCTTC
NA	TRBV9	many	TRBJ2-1	CASSSIGHEQFF	TGTGCCAGCAGCTCGATAGGCCATGAGCAGTTCTTC
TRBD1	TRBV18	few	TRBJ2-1	CASSPFQGVAPYNEQFF	TGTGCCAGCTCACCCTTCCAGGGGGTTGCCCCGTACAATGAGCAGTTCTTC
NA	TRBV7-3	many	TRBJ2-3	CASSPGPGWASTDTQYF	TGTGCCAGCAGTCCCGGCCCCGGATGGGCTAGCACAGATACGCAGTATTTT
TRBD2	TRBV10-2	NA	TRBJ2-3	CASSADLAGGTDTQYF	TGCGCCAGCAGTGCAGACCTAGCGGGAGGCACAGATACGCAGTATTTT
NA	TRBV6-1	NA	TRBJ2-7	CASSTGSRNEQYF	TGTGCCAGCAGTACAGGGTCGAGAAACGAGCAGTACTTC